The 31 T cell receptor beta chains below all came from one sample that was sequenced in a study of cytomegalovirus exposure and HLA in healthy donors. Produced via immunoSEQ multiplex PCR; TCRdb's table is partial and in-frame only. Of more than 200,000 clones listed, 87% are singletons. Sequenced input: PBMCs. The receptors come from a man between 18 and 35 years old in good health and CMV-seropositive.

The V call is TRBV28, the J call TRBJ2-7, with 8 bases matching TRBD1. The CDR3 consists of 15 residues. The V and J ends lost 8 bases and 1 base, in that order; junction bases with no gene match: 10. CDR1 MDHEN and CDR2 SYDVKM come from the germline V gene. CDR3 residues: CASGPTGVASYEQYF. CDR3 bases: TGTGCCAGCGGCCCGACAGGGGTCGCTTCCTACGAGCAGTACTTC.

Turning to this clone: Other DNA sequences in this sample translate to the same CDR3. The chain recombines TRBV10-3 with TRBJ2-7; D possibly corresponds to TRBD1 (6 bases). This CDR3 is 14 amino acids long. Deletions cut 3 bases from V and 1 base from J, with 10 bases between. Germline V gene lookup returns CDR1 ENHRY and CDR2 SYGVKD. The CDR3 here is CAISESGASYEQYF. DNA for the CDR3: TGTGCCATCAGTGAATCAGGGGCGTCCTACGAGCAGTACTTC.

This chain connects TRBV4-3 to TRBJ1-1, with 7 bases that match TRBD1. The CDR3 extends over 15 amino acids. Germline-derived CDR1 and CDR2 are LGHNA and YSLEER. V trimming: 0 bases; J trimming: 5 bases; junction bases outside the gene matches: 6. The CDR3 nucleotides read TGCGCCAGCAGCCAAGATAGGGCAGGGGGGACTGAAGCTTTCTTT. As protein: CASSQDRAGGTEAFF.

V usage is TRBV2 and J usage is TRBJ2-1, with 7 bases fitting TRBD2. V trimming: 6 bases; J trimming: 8 bases; junction bases outside the gene matches: 16. Per germline, CDR1 SNHLY and CDR2 FYNNEI. The length of the CDR3 is 16 residues. CDR3 nucleotide sequence: TGTGCCAGCAGAAAGGTGGGACTACCCGACGGGGATGAGCAGTTCTTC. Protein product: CASRKVGLPDGDEQFF.

With respect to this clone: One end of the junction varies from germline; a read error may be responsible. The chain recombines TRBV28 with TRBJ1-2, with D tentatively TRBD1 (5 bases). The CDR3 is 11 residues long. The V gene's germline CDR1 is MDHEN and CDR2 SYDVKM. The CDR3 protein is CASSDWDRRVF. The CDR3 DNA reads as TGTGCCAGCAGTGACTGGGACCGGAGGGTCTTC.

The chain couples TRBV19 to TRBJ1-2, with 7 bases lining up with TRBD1. Germline CDR1 LNHDA, CDR2 SQIVND (reference sequence). J was trimmed by 4 bases and V by 7 bases; bases with no gene match: 3. This CDR3 is built from 12 residues. This CDR3 reads CASKSGGYGYTF. CDR3 coding DNA: TGTGCCAGTAAATCAGGGGGCTATGGCTACACCTTC. Combining the CDR3 with reference TRBV19 and TRBJ1-2 gives the whole variable domain DGGITQSPKYLFRKEGQNVTLSCEQNLNHDAMYWYRQDPGQGLRLIYYSQIVNDFQKGDIAEGYSVSREKKESFPLTVTSAQKNPTAFYLCASKSGGYGYTFGSGTRLTVV.

V and J are TRBV11-2 and TRBJ1-2, with TRBD1 matching over 7 bases. The CDR3 covers 13 residues. Trimming took 5 bases from V and 7 from J; bases not matched to a gene: 7. Germline lookup yields CDR1 SGHAT and CDR2 FQNNGV. CDR3 DNA: TGTGCCAGCAGCCCTGGACAGGCCGTTGGCTACACCTTC. It specifies CASSPGQAVGYTF.

V usage is TRBV18 and J usage is TRBJ1-5; 7 nucleotides agree with TRBD1. There are 13 residues in the CDR3. The V gene end was trimmed by 6 bases and the J gene end by 6 bases; junction bases not matched to a gene: 5. Germline loops: CDR1 KGHSH, CDR2 LQKENI. The CDR3 coding sequence is TGTGCCAGCTCCGAGACAGGGCGTCAGCCCCAGCATTTT. Translation: CASSETGRQPQHF.

This clone was counted once. This rearrangement joins TRBV6-6 to TRBJ2-5, with D perhaps being TRBD1 or TRBD2 (6 bases each). This CDR3 region has 13 residues. CDR1 and CDR2 (germline): MNHNY, SVGAGI (reference sequence). Between the trimmed V and J ends, which lost 7 bases and 1 base, there was a span of 10 bases. The CDR3 reads CASMRDIQETQYF. The CDR3 DNA follows: TGTGCCAGCATGCGGGACATCCAAGAGACCCAGTACTTC.

V and J are TRBV6-5 and TRBJ2-5; a weak D match, TRBD1 (6 bases). Trimming left V 5 bases short and J 4 bases short, with 14 bases between. Germline-derived CDR1 and CDR2 are MNHEY and SVGAGI. This CDR3 has 14 amino acids. CDR3 region: CASSAQGYSETQYF. As DNA, the CDR3 is TGTGCCAGCAGTGCACAGGGTTATTCAGAGACCCAGTACTTC.

This clone has only one observation. This chain uses TRBV7-2 with TRBJ2-5; D is uncertain. CDR1 SGHTA and CDR2 FQGNSA come from the germline V gene. V shed 3 bases and J shed 2 bases, with 10 bases lying between them. The CDR3 is 14 amino acids. In nucleotides, the CDR3 is TGTGCCAGCAGCTTTACTCTTATGCAAGAGACCCAGTACTTC. It encodes CASSFTLMQETQYF. Combining the CDR3 with reference TRBV7-2 and TRBJ2-5 gives the whole variable domain GAGVSQSPSNKVTEKGKDVELRCDPISGHTALYWYRQSLGQGLEFLIYFQGNSAPDKSGLPSDRFSAERTGGSVSTLTIQRTQQEDSAVYLCASSFTLMQETQYFGPGTRLLVL.

This chain connects TRBV11-3 to TRBJ2-7; D is possibly TRBD1 or TRBD2 (5 bases each). Trimming took off 0 bases at V and 8 bases at J, with 14 bases between the two ends. CDR3 length equals 14 residues. Per germline, CDR1 SGHNT and CDR2 YENEEA. Here the CDR3 reads CASSLDQGTCKQYF. As DNA, the CDR3 is TGTGCCAGCAGCTTAGATCAAGGGACCTGCAAGCAGTACTTC.

This chain links TRBV27 with TRBJ2-2; maybe TRBD2 (6 bases). With 3 bases removed from V and 0 bases from J, the gap between germline ends came to 11 bases. Germline V gene data show CDR1 as MNHEY and CDR2 as SMNVEV (reference sequence). The CDR3 totals 16 residues. The DNA of the CDR3 is TGTGCCAGCAGTTTCTCGGGAGAAGCGAACACCGGGGAGCTGTTTTTT. As protein: CASSFSGEANTGELFF.

The chain joins TRBV5-1 to TRBJ2-1; D might be TRBD1 (6 bases). This CDR3 has 15 amino acids. Per the germline V gene, CDR1 is SGHRS and CDR2 is YFSETQ. V lost 3 bases, J lost 1 base, and 11 bases lay in between. The CDR3 sequence: CASSSRDTSYNEQFF. The CDR3 region has the DNA TGCGCCAGCAGCTCCAGGGACACATCCTACAATGAGCAGTTCTTC.

The CDR3 sequence is CASSLDRGKYEQYF. CDR3 nucleotide sequence: TGTGCCAGCAGCTTAGACAGGGGGAAGTACGAGCAGTACTTC. This chain uses TRBV11-2 with TRBJ2-7; 7 nucleotides match TRBD1. The CDR3 extends over 14 amino acids. The V gene's germline CDR1 is SGHAT and CDR2 FQNNGV. V trimming: 0 bases; J trimming: 4 bases; junction bases outside the gene matches: 3.

The V and J genes are TRBV7-8 and TRBJ2-1; no firm D call. Trimming cost V 5 bases and J 9 bases, with 14 bases left between them. The CDR3 is 13 residues long. Germline V gene sequence: CDR1 SGHVS, CDR2 FQNEAQ. The CDR3 coding sequence is TGTGCCAGCAGCCACATGGTTCAGCTTGAGCAGTTCTTC. Translation: CASSHMVQLEQFF. The full variable domain, in which reference TRBV7-8 and TRBJ2-1 provide the parts outside the CDR3, is GAGVSQSPRYKVAKRGQDVALRCDPISGHVSLFWYQQALGQGPEFLTYFQNEAQLDKSGLPSDRFFAERPEGSVSTLKIQRTQQEDSAVYLCASSHMVQLEQFFGPGTRLTVL.

This chain joins TRBV6-1 and TRBJ2-1, with TRBD1 identical over 8 bases. This CDR3 spans 13 amino acids. Germline CDR1 is MNHNS and CDR2 is SASEGT. V gave up 6 bases and J gave up 6 bases; unmatched junction bases: 4. Here the CDR3 DNA reads TGTGCCAGCAGGAGGACAGGGTTCAATGAGCAGTTCTTC. Translation: CASRRTGFNEQFF.

V is TRBV5-4 and J is TRBJ1-2, with 8 positions matching TRBD1. The junction had 13 bases not matched to a gene; V was cut back by 4 bases and J by 8 bases. The CDR3 runs to 15 residues. The germline gives CDR1 SGHNT, CDR2 YYREEE (reference sequence). The CDR3 loop is CASSGTGRGQDGYTF. As DNA, the CDR3 is TGTGCCAGCAGCGGTACAGGCAGGGGGCAGGACGGCTACACCTTC.

J is TRBJ2-3 and V is TRBV14; tentative D call: TRBD2 (6 bases). V was trimmed by 4 bases and J by 2 bases, leaving 13 bases between them. Germline V gene sequence: CDR1 SGHDN, CDR2 FVKESK. CDR3 length equals 15 residues. The CDR3 protein is CASSPPGLTTDTQYF. For the CDR3, the DNA is TGTGCCAGCAGCCCCCCGGGACTTACCACAGATACGCAGTATTTT.

The chain uses TRBV7-9 and TRBJ1-1; D unclear. Germline assignment: CDR1 SEHNR and CDR2 FQNEAQ (reference sequence). The V and J ends lost 5 bases and 2 bases respectively, with 12 bases between them. The CDR3 has 14 amino acids. CDR3 nucleotides: TGTGCCAGCAGCCTAATCCGGGGAAACACTGAAGCTTTCTTT. Translated, it gives CASSLIRGNTEAFF.

V and J are TRBV5-4 and TRBJ2-7; 10 bases align to TRBD1. With 2 bases clipped from V and 5 bases from J, the junction kept 1 base outside the gene matches. The CDR3 totals 13 residues. Germline CDR1 is SGHNT and CDR2 is YYREEE (reference sequence). CDR3 sequence (DNA): TGTGCCAGCAGCTTTGGGACAGGGGACGAGCAGTACTTC. It specifies CASSFGTGDEQYF. The entire variable domain, with the rest obtained from reference TRBV5-4 and TRBJ2-7, is as follows: ETGVTQSPTHLIKTRGQQVTLRCSSQSGHNTVSWYQQALGQGPQFIFQYYREEENGRGNFPPRFSGLQFPNYSSELNVNALELDDSALYLCASSFGTGDEQYFGPGTRLTVT.

V usage is TRBV11-3 and J usage is TRBJ2-7; 7 bases fit TRBD1. J was trimmed by 2 bases and V by 4 bases; bases with no gene match: 8. Germline loops: CDR1 SGHNT, CDR2 YENEEA. The CDR3 runs to 15 residues. The CDR3 is CASSSTGTATYEQYF. DNA for the CDR3: TGTGCCAGCAGCTCTACGGGGACAGCTACCTACGAGCAGTACTTC.

V gene TRBV15 combines with J gene TRBJ1-5; 10 bases are a match to TRBD1. V dropped 7 bases and J dropped 2; count of bases not matched to a gene: 5. The CDR3 covers 15 residues. Germline values: CDR1 LNHNV, CDR2 YYDKDF (reference sequence). CDR3 sequence (DNA): TGTGCCACCACCGTTGGGACAGGGGGCAATCAGCCCCAGCATTTT. Amino acid sequence: CATTVGTGGNQPQHF.

The V call is TRBV11-3, the J call TRBJ2-1; TRBD2 might be the D (5 bases). The CDR3 consists of 17 residues. Germline V gives CDR1 SGHNT, CDR2 YENEEA. V gave up 1 base and J gave up 8 bases, with 21 bases separating them. The CDR3 reads CASSLAFREGMDHEQFF. For the CDR3, the DNA is TGTGCCAGCAGCTTAGCGTTCCGGGAAGGGATGGACCATGAGCAGTTCTTC.

The chain carries TRBV11-2 and TRBJ2-4, with 8 nucleotides matching TRBD2. V gave up 5 bases and J gave up 0 bases; unmatched junction bases: 6. The germline V gene has CDR1 SGHAT and CDR2 FQNNGV. The CDR3 contains 16 residues. CDR3 nucleotides: TGTGCCAGCAGCACATTAGCGGGATTAGCCAAAAACATTCAGTACTTC. This encodes CASSTLAGLAKNIQYF.

The gene calls are TRBV30 and TRBJ2-3, with 16 bases matching TRBD2. CDR3 length equals 18 residues. V lost 1 base and J lost 3; bases outside the gene matches: 7. Per the germline V gene, CDR1 is GTSNPN and CDR2 is SVGIG (reference sequence). As DNA, the CDR3 is TGTGCCTGGAGTGGGGGGACTAGCGGGAGGGCCTGGACAGATACGCAGTATTTT. Its translation: CAWSGGTSGRAWTDTQYF. Full variable domain (missing parts from reference TRBV30 and TRBJ2-3): SQTIHQWPATLVQPVGSPLSLECTVEGTSNPNLYWYRQAAGRGLQLLFYSVGIGQISSEVPQNLSASRPQDRQFILSSKKLLLSDSGFYLCAWSGGTSGRAWTDTQYFGPGTRLTVL.

The J gene is TRBJ1-4, the V gene TRBV5-6; no clear D gene. This CDR3 is built from 14 residues. The V end lost 0 bases, the J end lost 6 bases, and 9 bases lay between the germline ends. Germline CDR1 is SGHDT and CDR2 is YYEEEE. CDR3 DNA sequence: TGTGCCAGCAGCTTGGCCCAGTCTGATGAAAAACTGTTTTTT. Its protein is CASSLAQSDEKLFF. Variable domain in full (rest from reference TRBV5-6 and TRBJ1-4): DAGVTQSPTHLIKTRGQQVTLRCSPKSGHDTVSWYQQALGQGPQFIFQYYEEEERQRGNFPDRFSGHQFPNYSSELNVNALLLGDSALYLCASSLAQSDEKLFFGSGTQLSVL.

The rearrangement joins TRBV5-1 to TRBJ1-2; 8 bases align to TRBD1. This CDR3 contains 16 residues. CDR1 SGHRS and CDR2 YFSETQ come from the germline V gene. The J segment lost 6 bases and the V segment lost 6 bases, leaving 16 bases of the junction unmatched. DNA of the CDR3: TGCGCCAGCACGTACCGGGACAGGTCCGAAAAGGATGGCTACACCTTC. It translates to CASTYRDRSEKDGYTF.

V is TRBV4-1 and J is TRBJ2-3; 11 bases line up with TRBD2. The CDR3 runs to 16 residues. Germline V gene data show CDR1 as MGHRA and CDR2 as YSYEKL. Trimming removed 0 bases from V and 2 bases from J; junction bases left unmatched: 1. The CDR3 here is CASSQEGLAATDTQYF. The CDR3 region has the DNA TGCGCCAGCAGCCAAGAGGGACTAGCGGCCACAGATACGCAGTATTTT.

The table lists this clone with a few counts. This chain joins TRBV5-1 and TRBJ1-2; TRBD1 agrees at 7 bases. The V and J ends lost 0 bases and 2 bases, in that order; junction bases with no gene match: 4. CDR3 length: 15 residues. The V gene's germline CDR1 is SGHRS and CDR2 YFSETQ. The CDR3 region is CASSLEGRGNYGYTF. CDR3 in DNA: TGCGCCAGCAGCTTGGAGGGCAGGGGGAACTATGGCTACACCTTC.

V gene TRBV4-2 combines with J gene TRBJ1-5, with D perhaps matching TRBD1 (6 bases). V was trimmed by 11 bases and J by 2 bases, leaving 25 bases between them. Per germline, CDR1 LGHNA and CDR2 YNFKEQ. The CDR3 has 17 amino acids. The CDR3 protein is CARHVSRGHRGNQPQHF. CDR3 DNA: TGTGCCCGACATGTTTCCCGGGGGCACCGCGGCAATCAGCCCCAGCATTTT.